The T cell receptor beta chain described here comes from a study of human T cells and chemical hapten exposure. This clonotype came up a few times. Regarding time point: pre-sensitization, week 0. Described treatment: therapeutic diphenylcyclopropenone sensitization with weekly scalp DPC. V shed 9 bases and J shed 6 bases, with 19 bases lying between them. CDR1 is ENHRY, CDR2 SYGVKD, per germline. The CDR3 extends over 14 amino acids. TCRdb re-derived calls from the RACE reads in MiXCR, one entry per CDR3 protein. The table includes a few hundred thousand distinct CDR3 sequences, roughly 6% detected once.

V gene TRBV10-3 combines with J gene TRBJ2-3; TRBD2 is a possible D gene (5 bases). This clonotype was obtained from a woman aged 18-35 years with alopecia areata. Some clones in this sample may be carry-over from other donors' samples. Material: whole blood, obtained in connection with sensitization to the hapten diphenylcyclopropenone (DPC). The CDR3 loop reads CAMGYEEDLDTQYF. The DNA of the CDR3 is TGTGCCATGGGCTATGAGGAGGACCTGGATACGCAGTATTTT.